The source of this T cell receptor beta chain is a study of vaccination effects on CD4 cells after COVID-19. General observations from the study: Common cold coronaviruses were cross-recognized by only 1 of 255 vaccine-induced clones in healthy vaccinees.

V was cut by 10 bases and J by 2 bases, with 10 bases left in between. The germline CDR1 and CDR2 sequences are KGHDR and SFDVKD. The CDR3 extends over 13 amino acids. About this clone: What it recognizes is unknown.

Repertoires were generated with immunoSEQ multiplex PCR, while TCRdb's copy carries only in-frame clones and drops some. The sample lists around 66,000 clones, 74% occurring once. After around 10 days in culture, the CD4+ T cells were isolated. The cohort was immunized with two doses of either the BNT162b2 or mRNA-1273 vaccine. The chain recombines TRBV24-1 with TRBJ2-2; D is perhaps TRBD1 (6 bases). The sequence derives from a human donor who received a COVID-19 vaccine. Source: CD4+ T cells from PBMCs cultured without peptide, taken after COVID-19 vaccination. The CDR3 sequence is CATWDTNTGELFF. The CDR3 region has the DNA TGTGCCACGTGGGACACTAACACCGGGGAGCTGTTTTTT.